The present T cell receptor (beta chain) was sequenced within a study of OX40 agonist ivuxolimab in advanced cancers. Across the whole study: Ivuxolimab doses were 0.01, 0.1, 0.3, 1.5, 3 or 10 mg/kg every 2 weeks. Dose-escalation patients' cancers were hepatocellular carcinoma, melanoma, renal cell or head and neck cancer. Whole-study findings and limits: With doses of 0.1 to 3.0 mg/kg, CD4+ and CD8+ blood T cells had undergone clonal expansion by week 6.

A note on this clone: Antigen: not known.

This CDR3 is built from 13 residues. The V gene's germline CDR1 is PRHDT and CDR2 FYEKMQ (reference sequence). Trimming took 4 bases from V and 5 from J, leaving 11 bases between them. Assay used: immunoSEQ multiplex PCR; TCRdb lists only in-frame clones, some missing. The table has under 35,000 clones, around 93% seen once. The specimen was CD4+ or CD8+ T cells sorted from blood, collected in a trial of the OX40 agonist ivuxolimab. The TCR originated in an adult with an advanced solid tumor such as melanoma, head and neck, liver or kidney cancer. J is TRBJ1-1 and V is TRBV13; tentatively, D is TRBD1 (6 bases). CDR3 region: CASSSQRGTEAFF. DNA of the CDR3: TGTGCCAGCAGCTCCCAGAGGGGGACTGAAGCTTTCTTT.